Below, 7 T cell receptor beta chains from the same sample are listed, as sequenced in a study of STAT5B mutations in CD4+ large granular lymphocyte leukemia. Sequencing was performed with immunoSEQ multiplex PCR; in TCRdb, only in-frame clones are kept and a portion is missing. Of about 21,000 clones in the sample, about 75% were seen once. Sequenced input: CD4+ T cells from blood buffy coats. Receptors originate from a human donor in good health.

The rearrangement joins TRBV7-9 to TRBJ2-2; 14 positions agree with TRBD2. The CDR3 is 15 amino acids. From germline, CDR1 is SEHNR and CDR2 FQNEAQ (reference sequence). Trimming removed 11 bases from V and 1 base from J; junction bases left unmatched: 3. CDR3 sequence: CAGGTSGRNTGELFF. CDR3 nucleotides: TGTGCCGGCGGGACTAGCGGGAGGAACACCGGGGAGCTGTTTTTT.

This clone occurred a few times. The chain recombines TRBV10-2 with TRBJ2-7; D gene ambiguous. Germline V CDR1 and CDR2: WSHSY, SAAADI. The CDR3 is 12 residues long. V lost 2 bases, J lost 6 bases, and 8 bases lay in between. CDR3 nucleotides: TGCGCCAGCAGTGAGGAGACGGTCGAGCAGTACTTC. This encodes CASSEETVEQYF.

This clone was seen a handful of times. The chain combines TRBV7-9 with TRBJ2-6, with D possibly TRBD1 on 5 matching bases. The germline V gene encodes CDR1 SEHNR and CDR2 FQNEAQ (reference sequence). Trimming took 0 bases from V and 0 from J, leaving 12 bases between them. This CDR3 contains 18 residues. The CDR3 bases are TGTGCCAGCAGCTTAGCGGGGCGGTCAAGCTCTGGGGCCAACGTCCTGACTTTC. This translates into CASSLAGRSSSGANVLTF.

V gene TRBV7-2 combines with J gene TRBJ2-3, with a possible D match to TRBD2 (7 bases). The V end was cut by 1 base, the J end by 3 bases, with 14 bases between. The CDR3 has 16 residues. Germline V gene sequence: CDR1 SGHTA, CDR2 FQGNSA. The CDR3 protein is CASSLVGGAKTDTQYF. CDR3 in DNA: TGTGCCAGCAGCTTAGTTGGGGGGGCCAAAACAGATACGCAGTATTTT.

The chain couples TRBV7-6 to TRBJ2-3; D uncertain. The germline gives CDR1 SGHVS, CDR2 FNYEAQ. The CDR3 is made up of 15 amino acids. Trimming cost V 4 bases and J 2 bases, with 13 bases left between them. Here the CDR3 DNA reads TGTGCCAGCAGCTCAAGATGGACGGACACAGATACGCAGTATTTT. Amino acids: CASSSRWTDTDTQYF.

The genes are TRBV27 and TRBJ1-3, with TRBD1 matching 9 bases. Trimming took 3 bases from V and 4 from J; bases not matched to a gene: 4. The CDR3 loop spans 15 amino acids. Per germline, CDR1 MNHEY and CDR2 SMNVEV (reference sequence). The CDR3: CASSFTGTGGNTIYF. The CDR3 DNA is TGTGCCAGCAGTTTTACCGGGACAGGGGGAAACACCATATATTTT.

This clone appeared a few times. The chain employs TRBV11-2 and TRBJ1-1, with a possible D match to TRBD1 (5 bases). The CDR3 extends over 16 amino acids. Germline V gene data show CDR1 as SGHAT and CDR2 as FQNNGV. V shed 4 bases and J shed 0 bases, with 15 bases lying between them. CDR3 nucleotide sequence: TGTGCCAGCAGCTCCAAGGTCCGGGGGTTGAACACTGAAGCTTTCTTT. This encodes CASSSKVRGLNTEAFF.